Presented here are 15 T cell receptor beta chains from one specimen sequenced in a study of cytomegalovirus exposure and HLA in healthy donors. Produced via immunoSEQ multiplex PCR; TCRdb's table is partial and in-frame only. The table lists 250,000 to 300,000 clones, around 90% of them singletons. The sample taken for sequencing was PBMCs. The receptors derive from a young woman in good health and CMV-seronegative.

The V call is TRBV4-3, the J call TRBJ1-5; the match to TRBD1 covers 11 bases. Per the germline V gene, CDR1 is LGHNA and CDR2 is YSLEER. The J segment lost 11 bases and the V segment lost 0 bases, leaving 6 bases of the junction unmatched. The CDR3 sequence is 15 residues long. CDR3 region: CASSQDRTGGRTQHF. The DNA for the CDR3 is TGCGCCAGCAGCCAAGATAGGACAGGGGGCCGGACCCAGCATTTT.

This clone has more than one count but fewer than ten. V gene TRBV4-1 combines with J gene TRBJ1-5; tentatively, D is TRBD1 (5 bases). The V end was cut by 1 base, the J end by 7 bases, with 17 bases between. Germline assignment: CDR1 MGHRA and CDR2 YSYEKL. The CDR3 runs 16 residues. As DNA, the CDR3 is TGCGCCAGCAGCCAAGGCAGGGTCCTGGCCGGCCAGCCCCAGCATTTT. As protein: CASSQGRVLAGQPQHF.

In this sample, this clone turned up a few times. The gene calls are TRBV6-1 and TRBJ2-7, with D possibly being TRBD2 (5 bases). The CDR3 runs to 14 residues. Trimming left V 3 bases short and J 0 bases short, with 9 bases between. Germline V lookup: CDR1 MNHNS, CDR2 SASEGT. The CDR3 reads CASSERGSSYEQYF. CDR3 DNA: TGTGCCAGCAGTGAGAGAGGGAGCTCCTACGAGCAGTACTTC.

The CDR3 region has the DNA TGTGCCAGCAGCTCCCGGACAGGGCGAGGTTCACCCCTCCACTTT. It yields the protein CASSSRTGRGSPLHF. The genes are TRBV7-6 and TRBJ1-6, with 8 positions matching TRBD1. Per the germline V gene, CDR1 is SGHVS and CDR2 is FNYEAQ. The CDR3 extends over 15 amino acids. The V and J ends lost 4 bases and 9 bases, in that order; junction bases with no gene match: 8.

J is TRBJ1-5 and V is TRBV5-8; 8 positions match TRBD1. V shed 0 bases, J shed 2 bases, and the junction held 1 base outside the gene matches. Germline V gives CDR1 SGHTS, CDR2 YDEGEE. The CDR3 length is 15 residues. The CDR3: CASSLADRGNQPQHF. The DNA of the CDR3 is TGTGCCAGCAGCTTGGCGGACAGGGGCAATCAGCCCCAGCATTTT.

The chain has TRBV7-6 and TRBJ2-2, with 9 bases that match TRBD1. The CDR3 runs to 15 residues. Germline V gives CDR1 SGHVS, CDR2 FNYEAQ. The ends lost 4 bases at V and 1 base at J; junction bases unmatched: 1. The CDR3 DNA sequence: TGTGCCAGCAGCTCGGGACAGGGGAACACCGGGGAGCTGTTTTTT. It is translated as CASSSGQGNTGELFF.

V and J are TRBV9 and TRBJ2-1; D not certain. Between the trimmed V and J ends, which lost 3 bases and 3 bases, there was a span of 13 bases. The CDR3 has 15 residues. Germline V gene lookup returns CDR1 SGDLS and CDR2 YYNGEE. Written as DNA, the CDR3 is TGTGCCAGCAGCGCCTCAGGCTCCGACTACAATGAGCAGTTCTTC. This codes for CASSASGSDYNEQFF.

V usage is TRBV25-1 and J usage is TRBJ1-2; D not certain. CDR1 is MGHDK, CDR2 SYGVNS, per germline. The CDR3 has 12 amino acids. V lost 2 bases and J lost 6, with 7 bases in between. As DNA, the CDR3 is TGTGCCAGCAGTGAACAGGTTCATGGCTACACCTTC. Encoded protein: CASSEQVHGYTF.

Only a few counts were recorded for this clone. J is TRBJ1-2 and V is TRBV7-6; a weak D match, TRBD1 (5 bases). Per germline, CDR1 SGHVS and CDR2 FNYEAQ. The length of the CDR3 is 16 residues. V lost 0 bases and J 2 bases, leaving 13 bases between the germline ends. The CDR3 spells CASSLARDGLNYGYTF. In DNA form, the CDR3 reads TGTGCCAGCAGCTTAGCACGGGACGGACTAAACTATGGCTACACCTTC.

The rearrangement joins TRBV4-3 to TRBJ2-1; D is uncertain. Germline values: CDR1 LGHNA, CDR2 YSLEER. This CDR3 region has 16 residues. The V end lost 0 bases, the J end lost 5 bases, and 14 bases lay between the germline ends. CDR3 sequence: CASSQEWQQIDNEQFF. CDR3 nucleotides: TGCGCCAGCAGCCAAGAGTGGCAACAGATAGACAATGAGCAGTTCTTC.

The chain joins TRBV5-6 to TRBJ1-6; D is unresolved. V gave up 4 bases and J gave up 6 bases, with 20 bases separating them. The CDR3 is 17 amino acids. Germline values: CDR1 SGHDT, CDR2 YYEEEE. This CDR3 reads CASSQTWVGLSNSPLHF. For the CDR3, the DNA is TGTGCCAGCAGCCAGACTTGGGTCGGACTGAGTAATTCACCCCTCCACTTT.

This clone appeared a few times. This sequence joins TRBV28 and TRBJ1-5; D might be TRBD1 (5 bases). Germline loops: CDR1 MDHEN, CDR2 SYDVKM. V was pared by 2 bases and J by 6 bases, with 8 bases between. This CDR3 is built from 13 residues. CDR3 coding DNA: TGTGCCAGCAGTTTAGGGGCTGGTCAGCCCCAGCATTTT. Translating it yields CASSLGAGQPQHF.

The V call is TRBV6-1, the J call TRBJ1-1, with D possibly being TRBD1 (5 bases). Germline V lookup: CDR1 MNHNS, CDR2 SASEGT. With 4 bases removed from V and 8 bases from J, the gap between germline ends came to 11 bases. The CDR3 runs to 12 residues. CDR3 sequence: CASSGRQWEAFF. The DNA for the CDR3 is TGTGCCAGCAGTGGGAGACAGTGGGAAGCTTTCTTT.

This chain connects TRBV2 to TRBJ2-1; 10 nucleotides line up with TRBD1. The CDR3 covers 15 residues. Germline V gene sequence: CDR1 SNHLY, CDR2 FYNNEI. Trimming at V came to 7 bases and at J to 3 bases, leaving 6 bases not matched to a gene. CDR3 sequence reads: CASTTTGGFYNEQFF. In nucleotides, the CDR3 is TGTGCCAGCACTACGACAGGGGGCTTCTACAATGAGCAGTTCTTC. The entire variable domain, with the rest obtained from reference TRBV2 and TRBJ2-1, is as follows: EPEVTQTPSHQVTQMGQEVILRCVPISNHLYFYWYRQILGQKVEFLVSFYNNEISEKSEIFDDQFSVERPDGSNFTLKIRSTKLEDSAMYFCASTTTGGFYNEQFFGPGTRLTVL.

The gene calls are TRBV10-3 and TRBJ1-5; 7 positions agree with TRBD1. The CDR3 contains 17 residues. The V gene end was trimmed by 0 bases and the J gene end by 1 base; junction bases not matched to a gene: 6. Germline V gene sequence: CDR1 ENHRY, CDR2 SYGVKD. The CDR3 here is CAISESGQGGSNQPQHF. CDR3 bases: TGTGCCATCAGTGAGTCGGGGCAGGGGGGAAGCAATCAGCCCCAGCATTTT.